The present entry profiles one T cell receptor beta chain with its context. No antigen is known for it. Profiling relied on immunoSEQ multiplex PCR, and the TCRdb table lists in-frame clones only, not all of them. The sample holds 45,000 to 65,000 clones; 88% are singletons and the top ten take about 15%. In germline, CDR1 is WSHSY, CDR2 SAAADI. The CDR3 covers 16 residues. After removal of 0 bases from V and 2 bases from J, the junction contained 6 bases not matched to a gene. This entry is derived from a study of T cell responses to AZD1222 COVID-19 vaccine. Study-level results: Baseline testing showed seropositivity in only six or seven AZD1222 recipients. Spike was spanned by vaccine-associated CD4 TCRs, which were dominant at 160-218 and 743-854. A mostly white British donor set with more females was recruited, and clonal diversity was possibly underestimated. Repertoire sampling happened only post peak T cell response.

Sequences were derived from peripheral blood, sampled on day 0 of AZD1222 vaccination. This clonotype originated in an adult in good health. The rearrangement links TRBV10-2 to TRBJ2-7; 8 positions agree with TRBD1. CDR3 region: CASSESDSTGAYEQYF. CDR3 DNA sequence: TGCGCCAGCAGTGAGTCCGATTCGACAGGGGCCTACGAGCAGTACTTC.